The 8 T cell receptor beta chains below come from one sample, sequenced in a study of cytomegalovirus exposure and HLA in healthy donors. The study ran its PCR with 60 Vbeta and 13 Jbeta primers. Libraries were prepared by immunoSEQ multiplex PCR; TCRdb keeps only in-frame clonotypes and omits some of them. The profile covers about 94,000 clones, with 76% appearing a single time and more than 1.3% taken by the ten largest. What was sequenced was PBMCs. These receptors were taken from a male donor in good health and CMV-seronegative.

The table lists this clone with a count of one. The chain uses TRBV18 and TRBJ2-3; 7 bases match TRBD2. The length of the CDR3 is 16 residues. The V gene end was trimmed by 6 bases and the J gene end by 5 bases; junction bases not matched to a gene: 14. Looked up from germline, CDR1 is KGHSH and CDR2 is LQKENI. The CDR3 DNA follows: TGTGCCAGCTCCCTAAACGGGGGAGGGCGAGGAGATACGCAGTATTTT. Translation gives CASSLNGGGRGDTQYF.

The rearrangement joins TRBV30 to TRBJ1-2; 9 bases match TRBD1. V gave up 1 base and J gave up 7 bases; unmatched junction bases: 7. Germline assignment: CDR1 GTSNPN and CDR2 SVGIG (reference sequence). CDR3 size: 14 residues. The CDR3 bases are TGTGCCTGGAGTGGAACTCGACAGGGGGGTGGCTACACCTTC. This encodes CAWSGTRQGGGYTF. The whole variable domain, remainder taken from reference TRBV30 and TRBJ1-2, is SQTIHQWPATLVQPVGSPLSLECTVEGTSNPNLYWYRQAAGRGLQLLFYSVGIGQISSEVPQNLSASRPQDRQFILSSKKLLLSDSGFYLCAWSGTRQGGGYTFGSGTRLTVV.

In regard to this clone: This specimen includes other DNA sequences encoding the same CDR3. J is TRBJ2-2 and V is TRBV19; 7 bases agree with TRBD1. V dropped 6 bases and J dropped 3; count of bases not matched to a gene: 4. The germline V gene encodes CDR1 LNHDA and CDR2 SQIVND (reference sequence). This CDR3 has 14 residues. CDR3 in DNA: TGTGCCAGTAGGAGGCAGGGGGACACCGGGGAGCTGTTTTTT. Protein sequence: CASRRQGDTGELFF.

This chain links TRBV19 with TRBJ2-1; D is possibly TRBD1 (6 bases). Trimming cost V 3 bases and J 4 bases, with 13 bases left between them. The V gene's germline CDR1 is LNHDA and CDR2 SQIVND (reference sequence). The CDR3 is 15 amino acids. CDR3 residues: CASSIGAGVYNEQFF. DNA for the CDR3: TGTGCCAGTAGTATCGGGGCAGGGGTTTACAATGAGCAGTTCTTC.

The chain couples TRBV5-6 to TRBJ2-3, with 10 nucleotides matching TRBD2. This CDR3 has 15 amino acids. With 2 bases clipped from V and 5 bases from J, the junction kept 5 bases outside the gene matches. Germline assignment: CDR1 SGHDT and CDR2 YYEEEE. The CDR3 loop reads CASSFGTSEIDTQYF. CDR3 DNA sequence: TGTGCCAGCAGCTTCGGGACTAGCGAGATAGATACGCAGTATTTT.

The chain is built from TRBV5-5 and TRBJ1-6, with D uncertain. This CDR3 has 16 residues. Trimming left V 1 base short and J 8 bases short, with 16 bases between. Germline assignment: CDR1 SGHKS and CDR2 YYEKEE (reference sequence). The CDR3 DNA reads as TGTGCCAGCAGCTTGAAGCAGATTGGTGGAGATTCACCCCTCCACTTT. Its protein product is CASSLKQIGGDSPLHF.

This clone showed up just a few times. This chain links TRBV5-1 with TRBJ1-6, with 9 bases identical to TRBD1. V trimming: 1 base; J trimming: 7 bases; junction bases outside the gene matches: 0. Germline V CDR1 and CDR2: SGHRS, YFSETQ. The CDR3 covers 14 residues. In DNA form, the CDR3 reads TGCGCCAGCAGCTTGACAGGGGGCAATTCACCCCTCCACTTT. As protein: CASSLTGGNSPLHF.

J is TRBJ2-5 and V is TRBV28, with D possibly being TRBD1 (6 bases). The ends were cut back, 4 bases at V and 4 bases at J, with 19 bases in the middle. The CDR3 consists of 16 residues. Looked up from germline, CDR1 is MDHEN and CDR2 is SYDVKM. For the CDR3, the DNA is TGTGCCAGCAGTTCCCTAAAGGGGGTAGCCCGAGAGACCCAGTACTTC. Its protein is CASSSLKGVARETQYF.